The source of this T cell receptor beta chain is a study of molecular identifiers for immune sequencing clone quantification. V lost 5 bases and J lost 2, with 21 bases in between. In germline, CDR1 is MNHEY, CDR2 SVGAGI. This CDR3 region has 17 residues. This clonotype was seen a handful of times. Its antigen is not known. Methods described previously, with TCR primers listed, were used for bulk TCR libraries. TCRdb ran MiXCR on the PCR reads and lists one entry per CDR3 protein. The table has approximately 550,000 distinct CDR3 sequences, 25% seen once; the top ten hold over 0.6%. Findings and caveats of the study: A single cell's spiked Jurkat TCR RNA was reportedly detectable among roughly 1 million naive cells. Over 97% of effector molecules, yet under 1% of naive-cell molecules, were held by clones above 20 RNA copies.

This clonotype was obtained from a human donor in good health. Some libraries in this study had Jurkat cell RNA spiked in. The V call is TRBV6-5, the J call TRBJ2-5, with D perhaps being TRBD1 or TRBD2 (5 bases each). The sequenced sample was naive CD8+ T cells from blood, with Jurkat cell RNA spiked in. Documented subset: FACS-sorted CD8+CD4-CCR7+CD45RA+ naive T cells. CDR3: CASSNTPPGRPQETQYF. The CDR3 coding sequence is TGTGCCAGCAGTAATACTCCCCCGGGACGGCCTCAAGAGACCCAGTACTTC.